The TCR beta chain under discussion was sequenced for a study of control samples from healthy donors and cancer patients. This clone has just a few counts. Repertoires were generated with immunoSEQ multiplex PCR, while TCRdb's copy carries only in-frame clones and drops some. This table has about 130,000 clones, 90% appearing once. The receptor was isolated from a man in his forties in good health. Material for sequencing was blood.

The CDR3 region has the DNA TGTGCCAGCAACACGGGAGGCTATGGCTACACCTTC. Its protein product is CASNTGGYGYTF. V is TRBV7-3 and J is TRBJ1-2; no clear D gene. The germline CDR1 and CDR2 sequences are SGHTA and FQGTGA. V gave up 7 bases and J gave up 4 bases, with 10 bases separating them. This CDR3 is built from 12 residues.